Below are 4 T cell receptor beta chains sequenced from a single sample in a study of cytotoxic CD8 clonotypes in ibrutinib-treated CLL. The data were produced by immunoSEQ multiplex PCR, yet TCRdb's version contains in-frame clones alone and is incomplete. The repertoire holds about 200,000 clones, with over 60% as singletons. The sample consisted of PBMCs, taken after 24 months of ibrutinib treatment. These receptor sequences come from a human donor with chronic lymphocytic leukemia.

This sequence joins TRBV10-2 and TRBJ1-5; no clear D. V dropped 6 bases and J dropped 0 bases, with 15 bases sitting between them. CDR1 WSHSY and CDR2 SAAADI come from the germline V gene. The CDR3 has 16 residues. CDR3 in DNA: TGCGCCAGCAGCGGCCAAGGAGCTTATAGCAATCAGCCCCAGCATTTT. Translated: CASSGQGAYSNQPQHF.

This rearrangement joins TRBV10-1 to TRBJ1-1; the D is unclear. Germline CDR1 is WNHNN and CDR2 is SYGVQD (reference sequence). This CDR3 contains 11 residues. Trimming stripped 6 bases from V and 5 bases from J, with 7 bases between. Here the CDR3 DNA reads TGCGCCAGCAGCCGCGGGACTGAAGCTTTCTTT. It specifies CASSRGTEAFF.

The chain is built from TRBV19 and TRBJ2-2, with TRBD1 as a possible D gene (6 bases). This CDR3 contains 16 residues. The germline gives CDR1 LNHDA, CDR2 SQIVND (reference sequence). Trimming shortened V by 3 bases and J by 1 base, and 12 bases separated the two germline ends. CDR3 bases: TGTGCCAGTAGTATTTGGTCCAGGGGGAACACCGGGGAGCTGTTTTTT. It specifies CASSIWSRGNTGELFF.

Only a few counts were recorded for this clone. This rearrangement joins TRBV4-3 to TRBJ2-7; 7 nucleotides line up with TRBD2. CDR1 and CDR2 (germline): LGHNA, YSLEER. This CDR3 contains 17 residues. V shed 4 bases and J 3 bases; nucleotides not matched to a gene: 15. This CDR3 reads CASSPRLSGTTYYEQYF. The CDR3 nucleotides are TGCGCCAGCAGCCCAAGGCTCTCCGGGACTACCTACTACGAGCAGTACTTC.